What follows are 10 T cell receptor beta chains derived from one specimen sequenced in a study of molecular identifiers for immune sequencing clone quantification. TCRdb fed the PCR reads into MiXCR, producing one record per CDR3 protein. Of approximately 670,000 distinct CDR3 sequences in the sample, nearly 20% were seen once. Material: naive CD8+ T cells from blood, with Jurkat cell RNA spiked in. The subset here: FACS-sorted CD8+CD4-CCR7+CD45RA+ naive T cells. Receptor source: a human donor in good health. Some libraries in this study had Jurkat cell RNA spiked in.

V and J are TRBV21-1 and TRBJ2-3; TRBD2 is taken as the D call from the table, unchecked against the DNA. TRBV21-1 is a pseudogene segment. The CDR3 contains 18 residues. The CDR3 sequence is CASTNGVASGGANNTQYF. The DNA for the CDR3 is TGTGCCAGCACCAACGGGGTGGCTAGCGGGGGGGCTAACAATACGCAGTATTTT.

The rearrangement uses TRBV24-1 and TRBJ1-1; no definite D call. Germline V lookup: CDR1 KGHDR, CDR2 SFDVKD. Trimming took off 9 bases at V and 1 base at J, with 17 bases between the two ends. The CDR3 covers 15 residues. CDR3 residues: CATQVDPERNTEAFF. In nucleotides, the CDR3 is TGTGCCACCCAGGTCGACCCCGAGCGGAACACTGAAGCTTTCTTT.

This clonotype has at least ten counts. V gene TRBV20-1 combines with J gene TRBJ1-2; D uncertain. V lost 0 bases, J lost 4 bases, and 21 bases lay in between. In germline, CDR1 is DFQATT, CDR2 SNEGSKA (reference sequence). The CDR3 runs to 17 residues. Written as DNA, the CDR3 is TGCAGTGCTAGAGATTTAGAGGCAGGCGGACTCGCCTATGGCTACACCTTC. Amino acid sequence: CSARDLEAGGLAYGYTF.

The table lists this clonotype with many counts. At one end, the junction sequence differs from germline, possibly due to a read error. The V and J genes are TRBV23-1 and TRBJ2-6; D is undetermined. TRBV23-1 is designated an ORF whose function remains uncertain. The CDR3 covers 15 residues. This chain's CDR3 is CASSHSGSAANVLTF. The CDR3 bases are TGCGCCAGCAGTCACTCTGGATCTGCGGCCAACGTCCTGACTTTC.

Concerning this clonotype itself: This sequence may be a read error, since a much larger clone differs from it by one base. The rearrangement joins TRBV20-1 to TRBJ2-2; D might be TRBD1 or TRBD2, each matching 5 bases. Germline V gene sequence: CDR1 DFQATT, CDR2 SNEGSKA (reference sequence). The V gene lost 0 bases and the J gene lost 6 bases, with 14 bases spanning the gap. This CDR3 has 15 residues. CDR3 bases: TGCAGTGCTAGAGATCGGGGCGGTTCCGCCGGGGAGCTGTTTTTT. The encoded protein is CSARDRGGSAGELFF.

This clonotype was recorded at least ten times. In DNA form, the CDR3 reads TGTGCCAGCAGTCCCGCTAGCGGGAGTAGGGCAGATACGCAGTATTTT. Amino acid sequence: CASSPASGSRADTQYF. This chain links TRBV6-2 or TRBV6-3 with TRBJ2-3; TRBD2 matches at 10 bases. V lost 5 bases and J lost 4; bases outside the gene matches: 9. The CDR3 is made up of 16 amino acids. Germline CDR1 and CDR2: MNHEY and SVGEGT.

This clonotype came up many times. The V gene is TRBV28, the J gene TRBJ1-6, with 8 positions matching TRBD1. Germline assignment: CDR1 MDHEN and CDR2 SYDVKM. The V gene end was trimmed by 2 bases and the J gene end by 10 bases; junction bases not matched to a gene: 7. The CDR3 runs to 15 residues. The chain's CDR3 is CASSLQAGGGSPLHF. The CDR3 DNA is TGTGCCAGCAGTTTACAGGCAGGGGGCGGATCACCCCTCCACTTT.

This clonotype was seen at least ten times. The V and J genes are TRBV7-9 and TRBJ2-7, with 8 bases aligning to TRBD1. Germline V gene lookup returns CDR1 SEHNR and CDR2 FQNEAQ (reference sequence). V lost 4 bases and J lost 7; bases outside the gene matches: 9. The CDR3 consists of 14 residues. CDR3 sequence (DNA): TGTGCCAGCAGCTCACCGACAGGGGTGGGTGAGCAGTACTTC. Amino acid sequence: CASSSPTGVGEQYF.

With regard to this clonotype: A much bigger clone sits one base away, suggesting this may be a read error. This rearrangement joins TRBV13 to TRBJ1-1; the D is unclear. Trimming stripped 4 bases from V and 7 bases from J, with 13 bases between. The germline gives CDR1 PRHDT, CDR2 FYEKMQ (reference sequence). This CDR3 is 13 amino acids long. The CDR3 region has the DNA TGTGCCAGCAGCTCCCGGTGGGTAGGTGAAGCTTTCTTT. Translated: CASSSRWVGEAFF.

Concerning this clonotype itself: Given a much more abundant clone one base away, this may be a read error. The J gene is TRBJ2-7, the V gene TRBV27, with TRBD2 matching 10 bases. The germline V gene has CDR1 MNHEY and CDR2 SMNVEV (reference sequence). V gave up 0 bases and J gave up 3 bases; unmatched junction bases: 8. This CDR3 has 17 amino acids. The CDR3 loop is CASSLSTPSGGVYEQYF. CDR3 in DNA: TGTGCCAGCAGTTTATCGACACCTAGCGGGGGAGTCTACGAGCAGTACTTC.